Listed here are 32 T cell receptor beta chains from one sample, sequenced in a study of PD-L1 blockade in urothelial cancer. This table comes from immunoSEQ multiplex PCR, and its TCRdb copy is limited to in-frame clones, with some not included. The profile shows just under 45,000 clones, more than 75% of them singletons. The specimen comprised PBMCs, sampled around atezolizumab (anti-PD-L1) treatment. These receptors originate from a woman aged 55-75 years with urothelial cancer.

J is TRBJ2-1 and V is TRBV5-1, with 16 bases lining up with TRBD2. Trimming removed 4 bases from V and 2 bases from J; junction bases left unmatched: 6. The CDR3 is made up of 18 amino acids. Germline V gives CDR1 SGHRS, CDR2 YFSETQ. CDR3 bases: TGCGCCAGCAGCATTCCCGGGACTAGCGGGGGGGCCTACAATGAGCAGTTCTTC. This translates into CASSIPGTSGGAYNEQFF.

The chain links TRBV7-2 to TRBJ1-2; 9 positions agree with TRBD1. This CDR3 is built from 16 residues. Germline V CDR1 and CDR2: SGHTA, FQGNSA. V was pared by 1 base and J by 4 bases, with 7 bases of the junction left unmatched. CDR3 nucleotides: TGTGCCAGCAGCTTAGGGGGGGGACAGGGAGTCTATGGCTACACCTTC. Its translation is CASSLGGGQGVYGYTF.

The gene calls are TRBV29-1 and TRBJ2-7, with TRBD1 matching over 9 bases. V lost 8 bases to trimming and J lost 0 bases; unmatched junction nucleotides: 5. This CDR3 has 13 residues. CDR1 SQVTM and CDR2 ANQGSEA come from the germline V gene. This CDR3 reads CSTKTGGSYEQYF. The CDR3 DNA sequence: TGCAGCACCAAGACAGGGGGCTCCTACGAGCAGTACTTC.

CDR3 residues: CASSSLLLAGGKETQYF. The CDR3 region has the DNA TGTGCCAGCTCATCCTTACTCCTAGCGGGGGGAAAAGAGACCCAGTACTTC. The V gene is TRBV18, the J gene TRBJ2-5; 11 bases are shared with TRBD2. The CDR3 totals 17 residues. Germline CDR1 and CDR2: KGHSH and LQKENI. V lost 5 bases to trimming and J lost 3 bases; unmatched junction nucleotides: 11.

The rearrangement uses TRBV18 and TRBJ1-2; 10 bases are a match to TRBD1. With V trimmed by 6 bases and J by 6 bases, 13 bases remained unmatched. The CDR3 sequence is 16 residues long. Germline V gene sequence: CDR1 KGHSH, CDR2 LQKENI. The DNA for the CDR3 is TGTGCCAGCTCGCCTAAGACAGGGGGCAGGATCAATGGCTACACCTTC. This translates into CASSPKTGGRINGYTF.

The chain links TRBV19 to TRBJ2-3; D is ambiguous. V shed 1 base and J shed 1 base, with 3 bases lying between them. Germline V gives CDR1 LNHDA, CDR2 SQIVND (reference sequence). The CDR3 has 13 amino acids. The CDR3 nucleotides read TGTGCCAGTAGTATAGGAGGCACAGATACGCAGTATTTT. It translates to CASSIGGTDTQYF.

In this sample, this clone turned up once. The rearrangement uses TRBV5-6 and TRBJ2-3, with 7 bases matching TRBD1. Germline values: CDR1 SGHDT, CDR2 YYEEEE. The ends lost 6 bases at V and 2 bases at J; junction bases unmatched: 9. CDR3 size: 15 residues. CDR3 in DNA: TGTGCCAGCACCAAGACAGGGATTGTCACAGATACGCAGTATTTT. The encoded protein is CASTKTGIVTDTQYF. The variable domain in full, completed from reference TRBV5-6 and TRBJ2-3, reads DAGVTQSPTHLIKTRGQQVTLRCSPKSGHDTVSWYQQALGQGPQFIFQYYEEEERQRGNFPDRFSGHQFPNYSSELNVNALLLGDSALYLCASTKTGIVTDTQYFGPGTRLTVL.

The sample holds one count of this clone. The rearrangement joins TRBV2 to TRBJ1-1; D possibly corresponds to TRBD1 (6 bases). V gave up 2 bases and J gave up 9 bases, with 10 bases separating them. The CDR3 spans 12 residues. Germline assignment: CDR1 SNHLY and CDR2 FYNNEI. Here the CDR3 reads CASSEWTDQAFF. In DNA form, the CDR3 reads TGTGCCAGCAGTGAATGGACAGACCAAGCTTTCTTT.

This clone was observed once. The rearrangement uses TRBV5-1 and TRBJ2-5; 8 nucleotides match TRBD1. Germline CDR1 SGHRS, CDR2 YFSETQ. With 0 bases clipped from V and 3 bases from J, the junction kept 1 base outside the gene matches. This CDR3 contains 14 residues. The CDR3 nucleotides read TGCGCCAGCAGCTTGGTGACAGGGGAAGAGACCCAGTACTTC. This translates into CASSLVTGEETQYF.

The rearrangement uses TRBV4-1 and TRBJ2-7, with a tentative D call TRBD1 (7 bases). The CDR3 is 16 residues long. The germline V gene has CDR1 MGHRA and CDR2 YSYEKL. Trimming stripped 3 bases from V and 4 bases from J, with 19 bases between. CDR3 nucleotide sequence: TGCGCCAGCAGCCATGCCGGACGGACAGGAGGGTACGAGCAGTACTTC. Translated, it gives CASSHAGRTGGYEQYF.

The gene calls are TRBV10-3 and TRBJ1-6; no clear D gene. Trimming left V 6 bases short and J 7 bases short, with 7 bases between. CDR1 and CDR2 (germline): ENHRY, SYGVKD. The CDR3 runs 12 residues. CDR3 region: CAIRAENSPLHF. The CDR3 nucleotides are TGTGCCATCAGGGCGGAGAATTCACCCCTCCACTTT.

DNA of the CDR3: TGCAGCGTTGAGGGGGGAAACTCCTACGAGCAGTACTTC. Protein sequence: CSVEGGNSYEQYF. The chain is built from TRBV29-1 and TRBJ2-7; D may be TRBD2 (6 bases). CDR1 and CDR2 from the germline V gene are SQVTM and ANQGSEA. The CDR3 is 13 residues long. The V and J ends lost 3 bases and 0 bases respectively, with 9 bases between them.

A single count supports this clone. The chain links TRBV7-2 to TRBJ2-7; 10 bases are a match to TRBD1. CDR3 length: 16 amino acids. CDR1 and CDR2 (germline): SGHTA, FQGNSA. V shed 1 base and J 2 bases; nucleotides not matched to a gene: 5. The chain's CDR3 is CASSLVGTGEPYEQYF. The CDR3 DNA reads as TGTGCCAGCAGCTTAGTAGGGACAGGGGAGCCCTACGAGCAGTACTTC.

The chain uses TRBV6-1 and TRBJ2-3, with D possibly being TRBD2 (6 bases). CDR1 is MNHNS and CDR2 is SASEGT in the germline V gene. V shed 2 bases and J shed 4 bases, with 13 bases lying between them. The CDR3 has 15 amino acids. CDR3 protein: CASSELRGFADTQYF. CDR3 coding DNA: TGTGCCAGCAGTGAATTGCGGGGTTTCGCAGATACGCAGTATTTT.

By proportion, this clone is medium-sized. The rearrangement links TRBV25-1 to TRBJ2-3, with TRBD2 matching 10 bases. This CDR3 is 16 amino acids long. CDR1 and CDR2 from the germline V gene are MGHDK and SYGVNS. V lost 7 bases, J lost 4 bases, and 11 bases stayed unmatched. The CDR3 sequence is CASIPPSGSGSDTQYF. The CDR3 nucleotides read TGTGCCAGCATTCCGCCTAGCGGGAGTGGGTCAGATACGCAGTATTTT.

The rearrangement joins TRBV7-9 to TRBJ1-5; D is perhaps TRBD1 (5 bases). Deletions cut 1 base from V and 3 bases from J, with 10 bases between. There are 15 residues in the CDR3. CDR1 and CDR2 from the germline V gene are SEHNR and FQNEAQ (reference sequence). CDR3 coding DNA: TGTGCCAGCAGCTTAGTCGGGGGAGTCAATCAGCCCCAGCATTTT. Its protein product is CASSLVGGVNQPQHF.

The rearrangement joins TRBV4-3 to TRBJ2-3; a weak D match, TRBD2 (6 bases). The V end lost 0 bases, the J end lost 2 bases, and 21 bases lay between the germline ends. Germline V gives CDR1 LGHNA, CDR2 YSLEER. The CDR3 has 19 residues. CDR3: CASSQDLPLRDSYTDTQYF. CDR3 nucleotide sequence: TGCGCCAGCAGCCAAGATTTGCCGTTGAGGGACTCCTACACAGATACGCAGTATTTT.

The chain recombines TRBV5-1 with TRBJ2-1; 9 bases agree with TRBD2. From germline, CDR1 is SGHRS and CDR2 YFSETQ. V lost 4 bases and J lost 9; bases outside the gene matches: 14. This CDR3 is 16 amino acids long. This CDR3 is CASSPLEGGGESEQFF. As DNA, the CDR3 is TGCGCCAGCAGCCCCCTTGAGGGCGGGGGGGAGAGTGAGCAGTTCTTC. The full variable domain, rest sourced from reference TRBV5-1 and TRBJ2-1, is KAGVTQTPRYLIKTRGQQVTLSCSPISGHRSVSWYQQTPGQGLQFLFEYFSETQRNKGNFPGRFSGRQFSNSRSEMNVSTLELGDSALYLCASSPLEGGGESEQFFGPGTRLTVL.

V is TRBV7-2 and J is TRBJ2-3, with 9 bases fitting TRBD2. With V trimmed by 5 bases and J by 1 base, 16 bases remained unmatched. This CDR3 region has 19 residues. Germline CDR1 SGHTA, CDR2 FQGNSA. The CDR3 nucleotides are TGTGCCAGCAGCATTTATGGGCTAGCGGGAAGGCAAGGCACAGATACGCAGTATTTT. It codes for CASSIYGLAGRQGTDTQYF.

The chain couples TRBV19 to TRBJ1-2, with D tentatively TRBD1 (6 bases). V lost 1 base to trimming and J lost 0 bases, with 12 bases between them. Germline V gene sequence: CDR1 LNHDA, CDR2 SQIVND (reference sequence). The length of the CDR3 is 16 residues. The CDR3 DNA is TGTGCCAGTAGTATAGGATTCGGGACAACTAACTATGGCTACACCTTC. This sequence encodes CASSIGFGTTNYGYTF. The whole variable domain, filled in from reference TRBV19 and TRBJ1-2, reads DGGITQSPKYLFRKEGQNVTLSCEQNLNHDAMYWYRQDPGQGLRLIYYSQIVNDFQKGDIAEGYSVSREKKESFPLTVTSAQKNPTAFYLCASSIGFGTTNYGYTFGSGTRLTVV.

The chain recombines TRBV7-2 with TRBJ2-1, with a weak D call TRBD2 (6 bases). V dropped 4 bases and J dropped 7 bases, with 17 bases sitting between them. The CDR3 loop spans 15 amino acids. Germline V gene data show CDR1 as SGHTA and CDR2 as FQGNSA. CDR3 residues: CASSSEGGAGNEQFF. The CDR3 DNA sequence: TGTGCCAGCAGCTCCGAGGGCGGGGCGGGGAATGAGCAGTTCTTC.

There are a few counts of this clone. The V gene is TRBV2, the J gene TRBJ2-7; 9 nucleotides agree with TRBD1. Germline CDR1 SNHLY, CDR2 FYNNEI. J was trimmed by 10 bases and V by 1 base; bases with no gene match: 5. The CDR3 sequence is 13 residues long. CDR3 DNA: TGTGCCAGCAGTGAAGGGGACAGGGTGGTTCAGTACTTC. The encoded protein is CASSEGDRVVQYF.

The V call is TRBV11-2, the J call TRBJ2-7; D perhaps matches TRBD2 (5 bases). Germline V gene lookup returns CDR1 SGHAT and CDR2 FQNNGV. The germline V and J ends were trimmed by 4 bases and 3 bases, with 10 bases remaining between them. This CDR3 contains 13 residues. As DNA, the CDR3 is TGTGCCAGCAGCTCCGAGGACTTCTACGAGCAGTACTTC. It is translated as CASSSEDFYEQYF. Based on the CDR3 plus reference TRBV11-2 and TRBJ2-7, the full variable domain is EAGVAQSPRYKIIEKRQSVAFWCNPISGHATLYWYQQILGQGPKLLIQFQNNGVVDDSQLPKDRFSAERLKGVDSTLKIQPAKLEDSAVYLCASSSEDFYEQYFGPGTRLTVT.

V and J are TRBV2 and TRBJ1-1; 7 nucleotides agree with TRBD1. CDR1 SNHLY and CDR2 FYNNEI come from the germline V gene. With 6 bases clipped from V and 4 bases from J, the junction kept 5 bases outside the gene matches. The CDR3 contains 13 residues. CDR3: CASRDGTVTEAFF. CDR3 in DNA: TGTGCCAGCAGAGACGGGACAGTCACTGAAGCTTTCTTT.

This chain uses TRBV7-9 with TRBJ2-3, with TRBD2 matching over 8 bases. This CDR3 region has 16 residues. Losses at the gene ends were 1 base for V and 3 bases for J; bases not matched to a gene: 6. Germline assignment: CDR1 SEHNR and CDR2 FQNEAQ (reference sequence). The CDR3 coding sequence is TGTGCCAGCAGCTTAGGCTTGGGACTAGGAACAGATACGCAGTATTTT. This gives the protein CASSLGLGLGTDTQYF.

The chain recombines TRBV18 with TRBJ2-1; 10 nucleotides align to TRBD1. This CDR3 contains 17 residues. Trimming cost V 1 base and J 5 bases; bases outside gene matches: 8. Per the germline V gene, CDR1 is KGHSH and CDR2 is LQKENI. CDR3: CASSPLGTGARDNEQFF. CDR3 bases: TGTGCCAGCTCACCACTCGGGACAGGGGCCCGAGACAATGAGCAGTTCTTC.

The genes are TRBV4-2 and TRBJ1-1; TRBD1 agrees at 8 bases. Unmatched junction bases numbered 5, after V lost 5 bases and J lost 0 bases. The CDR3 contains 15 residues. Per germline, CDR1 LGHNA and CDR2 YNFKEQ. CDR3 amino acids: CASSIDRGLNTEAFF. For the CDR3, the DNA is TGTGCCAGCAGCATCGACAGGGGTTTGAACACTGAAGCTTTCTTT.

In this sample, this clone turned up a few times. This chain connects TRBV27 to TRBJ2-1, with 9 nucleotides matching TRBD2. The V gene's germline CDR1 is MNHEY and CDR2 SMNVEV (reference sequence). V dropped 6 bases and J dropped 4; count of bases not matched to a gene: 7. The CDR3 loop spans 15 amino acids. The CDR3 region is CASSPMSGRYNEQFF. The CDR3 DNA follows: TGTGCCAGCAGCCCCATGAGCGGGAGGTACAATGAGCAGTTCTTC.

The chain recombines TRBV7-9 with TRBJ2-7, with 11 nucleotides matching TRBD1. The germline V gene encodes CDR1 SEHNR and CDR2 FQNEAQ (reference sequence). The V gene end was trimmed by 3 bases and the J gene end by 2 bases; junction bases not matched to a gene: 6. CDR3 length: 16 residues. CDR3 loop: CASSFKPGQGAYEQYF. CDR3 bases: TGTGCCAGCAGCTTTAAACCGGGACAGGGGGCCTACGAGCAGTACTTC.

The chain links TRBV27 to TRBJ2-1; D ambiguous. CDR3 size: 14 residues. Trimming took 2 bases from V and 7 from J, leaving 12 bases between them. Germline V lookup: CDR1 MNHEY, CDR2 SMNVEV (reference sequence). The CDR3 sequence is CASSLAPEWNEQFF. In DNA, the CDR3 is TGTGCCAGCAGTTTAGCCCCGGAGTGGAATGAGCAGTTCTTC.

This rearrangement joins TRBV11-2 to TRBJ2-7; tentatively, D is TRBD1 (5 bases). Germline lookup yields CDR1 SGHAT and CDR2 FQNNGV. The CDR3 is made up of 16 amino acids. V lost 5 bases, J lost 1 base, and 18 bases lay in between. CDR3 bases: TGTGCCAGCAGCCTCCAGTCAAGTGACAGATCCTACGAGCAGTACTTC. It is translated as CASSLQSSDRSYEQYF.

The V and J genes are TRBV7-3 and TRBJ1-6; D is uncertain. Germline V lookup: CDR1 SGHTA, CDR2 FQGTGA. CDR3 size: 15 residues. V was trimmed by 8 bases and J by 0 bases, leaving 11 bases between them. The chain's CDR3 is CASRSGSSYNSPLHF. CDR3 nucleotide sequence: TGTGCCAGCCGAAGCGGTAGCTCCTATAATTCACCCCTCCACTTT.